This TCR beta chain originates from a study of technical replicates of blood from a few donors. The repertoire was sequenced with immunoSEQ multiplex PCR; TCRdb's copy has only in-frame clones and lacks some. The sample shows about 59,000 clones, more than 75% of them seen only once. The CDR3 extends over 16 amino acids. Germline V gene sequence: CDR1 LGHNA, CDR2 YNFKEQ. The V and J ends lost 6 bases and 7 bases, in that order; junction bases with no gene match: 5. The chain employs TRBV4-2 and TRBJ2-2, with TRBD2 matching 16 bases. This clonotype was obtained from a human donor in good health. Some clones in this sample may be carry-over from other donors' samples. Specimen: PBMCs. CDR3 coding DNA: TGTGCCAGCAGGGGACTAGCGGGAGGGCCGATCGGGGAGCTGTTTTTT. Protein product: CASRGLAGGPIGELFF.